These T cell receptor beta chains were read from a single sample in a study of memory CD4+ T cells and cytomegalovirus serostatus. The assay was immunoSEQ multiplex PCR, and TCRdb's table has in-frame clones only and misses some. The table lists some 35,000 clones, about 80% of them singletons. Sequencing was carried out using memory CD4+ T cells from blood. The source of these receptors is an adult in good health and CMV-seropositive. Each CDR3 is given with its conserved first and last residue. A D gene is named only where the DNA matches it firmly. Not every row has a clone size; where given, it reads once, few, many or a size class.

V gene	D gene	J gene	clone size	CDR3 protein	CDR3 DNA
TRBV27	TRBD1	TRBJ2-1	.	CASSLGQGRGNEQFF	TGTGCCAGCAGTTTAGGACAGGGAAGGGGAAATGAGCAGTTCTTC
TRBV5-1	.	TRBJ2-4	.	CASSLMEAKNIQYF	TGCGCCAGCAGCTTAATGGAAGCCAAAAACATTCAGTACTTC
TRBV7-9	.	TRBJ2-7	.	CASSLFRGSGEYNEQYF	TGTGCCAGCAGCTTATTTCGAGGTTCGGGGGAGTACAACGAGCAGTACTTC
TRBV9	.	TRBJ2-3	.	CASSVEGRRSTDTQYF	TGTGCCAGCAGCGTAGAGGGGCGGAGGAGCACAGATACGCAGTATTTT
TRBV6-5	.	TRBJ1-5	.	CASSFSGSQPQHF	TGTGCCAGCAGTTTCTCGGGGTCTCAGCCCCAGCATTTT
TRBV10-3	TRBD1	TRBJ1-1	.	CAISQGQGARNTEAFF	TGTGCCATCAGCCAAGGGCAGGGGGCGAGGAACACTGAAGCTTTCTTT
TRBV7-8	.	TRBJ1-2	.	CASSLGPGQPGYTF	TGTGCCAGCAGCTTGGGGCCGGGACAACCTGGCTACACCTTC
TRBV5-1	.	TRBJ1-1	.	CASSSPVGTGNTEAFF	TGCGCCAGCAGCTCGCCCGTCGGGACGGGGAACACTGAAGCTTTCTTT
TRBV6-5	.	TRBJ1-2	.	CASSYEPMSRGGYTF	TGTGCCAGCAGTTACGAGCCTATGTCCAGGGGTGGCTACACCTTC
TRBV6-5	.	TRBJ2-7	.	CASSYPGHYEQYF	TGTGCCAGCAGTTACCCAGGACACTACGAGCAGTACTTC
TRBV18	.	TRBJ1-3	once	CASSPRDWTAGNTIYF	TGTGCCAGCTCACCAAGGGACTGGACAGCTGGAAACACCATATATTTT
TRBV7-9	TRBD2	TRBJ2-2	.	CASSLGLAGTGELFF	TGTGCCAGCAGCTTAGGACTAGCGGGGACCGGGGAGCTGTTTTTT
TRBV6-4	TRBD2	TRBJ2-7	.	CASARGEEVPNGAYEQYF	TGTGCCAGTGCACGGGGGGAGGAGGTTCCAAATGGGGCCTACGAGCAGTACTTC
TRBV9	.	TRBJ1-1	once	CASSPALINTEAFF	TGTGCCAGCAGCCCGGCCTTGATAAACACTGAAGCTTTCTTT
TRBV28	.	TRBJ2-7	.	CASSPTSKPTYEQYF	TGTGCCAGCAGTCCTACTAGCAAACCTACCTACGAGCAGTACTTC
TRBV7-9	.	TRBJ2-1	.	CASSSPSELRHNEQFF	TGTGCCAGCAGCTCCCCTAGTGAGTTAAGACACAATGAGCAGTTCTTC
TRBV19	.	TRBJ1-1	.	CASSINGWGEITNTEAFF	TGTGCCAGTAGTATCAACGGGTGGGGGGAGATTACGAACACTGAAGCTTTCTTT
TRBV11-2	.	TRBJ1-1	.	CASSLLGNTEAFF	TGTGCCAGCAGCTTACTCGGGAACACTGAAGCTTTCTTT
TRBV7-9	.	TRBJ1-5	.	CASGDVGQPQHF	TGTGCCAGCGGGGACGTTGGGCAGCCCCAGCATTTT
TRBV7-6	.	TRBJ2-2	once	CASSLGDTGELFF	TGTGCCAGCAGCTTGGGGGACACCGGGGAGCTGTTTTTT
TRBV5-6	TRBD2	TRBJ2-7	once	CASSFRGGLNEQYF	TGTGCCAGCAGCTTTCGCGGGGGGCTCAACGAGCAGTACTTC
TRBV7-2	TRBD1	TRBJ1-2	.	CASSRGGQGELYGYTF	TGTGCCAGCAGCCGAGGGGGGCAGGGGGAGCTCTATGGCTACACCTTC
TRBV10-1	TRBD2	TRBJ2-3	.	CARLHFTIAGGPDTQYF	TGCGCCAGGCTCCATTTTACTATAGCGGGGGGACCGGATACGCAGTATTTT
TRBV29-1	TRBD2	TRBJ2-3	.	CSTTSGRNTQYF	TGCAGCACCACTAGCGGACGCAATACGCAGTATTTT
TRBV6-6	.	TRBJ2-7	.	CASSLTGREQYF	TGTGCCAGCAGTTTGACAGGGAGGGAGCAGTACTTC
TRBV27	.	TRBJ1-5	.	CASRLRSNQPQHF	TGTGCCAGCCGGTTGAGGAGCAATCAGCCCCAGCATTTT
TRBV5-1	.	TRBJ1-2	.	CASSLQGDGYTF	TGCGCCAGCAGCTTACAGGGTGATGGCTACACCTTC
TRBV11-2	.	TRBJ2-7	.	CASSLARHLGSYEQYF	TGTGCCAGCAGCTTGGCTCGACACCTCGGCTCCTACGAGCAGTACTTC
TRBV28	.	TRBJ2-4	.	CASGSRLTSFKNIQYF	TGTGCCAGCGGTTCCCGCCTGACTTCTTTCAAAAACATTCAGTACTTC
TRBV29-1	.	TRBJ2-7	.	CSGSTGSEQYF	TGCAGCGGCAGCACAGGGAGCGAGCAGTACTTC
TRBV13	.	TRBJ2-7	.	CASSLTRESYEQYF	TGTGCCAGCAGTTTAACCAGGGAGTCTTACGAGCAGTACTTC
TRBV6-1	.	TRBJ1-2	.	CASSGSLGYGYTF	TGTGCCAGCAGTGGTTCCTTGGGGTATGGCTACACCTTC
TRBV5-6	.	TRBJ2-5	.	CASSHRGGRETQYF	TGTGCCAGCAGCCACCGAGGGGGTAGGGAGACCCAGTACTTC
TRBV6-1	TRBD1	TRBJ1-5	.	CASSGQGLGNGQPQHF	TGTGCCAGCAGTGGACAGGGGTTAGGTAATGGACAGCCCCAGCATTTT
TRBV27	.	TRBJ2-1	.	CASRRTDSSYNEQFF	TGTGCCAGCAGGAGAACCGATAGCTCCTACAATGAGCAGTTCTTC
TRBV15	TRBD2	TRBJ2-3	once	CATRTSGSTDTQYF	TGTGCCACCAGGACTAGCGGGAGCACAGATACGCAGTATTTT
TRBV6-1	.	TRBJ1-4	.	CASRREGEKLFF	TGTGCCAGCCGGAGGGAAGGCGAAAAACTGTTTTTT
TRBV2	.	TRBJ1-1	few	CASSEGLGTEAFF	TGTGCCAGCAGTGAAGGGTTGGGGACTGAAGCTTTCTTT
TRBV7-3	TRBD1	TRBJ2-5	.	CASSHSDRGETQYF	TGTGCCAGCAGCCACTCCGACAGGGGAGAGACCCAGTACTTC
TRBV4-1	.	TRBJ1-6	few	CASSQEMINSPLHF	TGCGCCAGCAGCCAAGAGATGATCAATTCACCCCTCCACTTT
TRBV2	.	TRBJ1-1	.	CASKTRPNTEAFF	TGTGCCAGCAAGACCCGACCAAACACTGAAGCTTTCTTT
TRBV7-8	.	TRBJ1-4	.	CASSLNWGGALIRESTNEKLFF	TGTGCCAGCAGCTTAAATTGGGGAGGAGCACTAATCCGAGAATCAACTAATGAAAAACTGTTTTTT